This paragraph reports one T cell receptor beta chain. After extraction with the RNeasy kit, roughly 0.5 to 1 ug of the RNA was reverse transcribed using random hexamers. One entry per CDR3 protein, called by TCRdb with MiXCR from the immunoSEQ multiplex PCR reads. This table holds roughly 190,000 distinct CDR3 sequences, about 95% found once. Germline values: CDR1 MNHEY, CDR2 SMNVEV (reference sequence). V was pared by 3 bases and J by 3 bases, with 12 bases between. The CDR3 sequence is 15 residues long. The source of the sample is a study of CD8 T cells in Susac syndrome. The chain has TRBV27 and TRBJ2-1, with TRBD2 as a possible D gene (5 bases). This sequence originates from a human donor in good health. Sequences were obtained from CD4+ T cells from PBMCs. CDR3 sequence (DNA): TGTGCCAGCAGTTTCTCCGGCGGACTCTACAATGAGCAGTTCTTC. This sequence encodes CASSFSGGLYNEQFF.